Below are 17 T cell receptor beta chains sequenced from a single sample in a study of shared clonotypes between healthy human individuals. The naive CD8 subset, CD45RO-negative cells positively selected for CCR7, excluded terminally differentiated effector memory CD45RA+ cells. Assay: immunoSEQ multiplex PCR; the TCRdb copy retains only in-frame clones and omits some. This sample yields hundreds of thousands of clones, of which approximately 96% are seen a single time; 0.11% belongs to the top ten. The source material was naive CD8+ T cells sorted from blood. The receptors derive from a woman aged 25 to 39 in good health.

The chain uses TRBV7-9 and TRBJ2-3; D remains ambiguous. The CDR3 consists of 14 residues. Trimming shortened V by 3 bases and J by 2 bases, and 9 bases separated the two germline ends. Per the germline V gene, CDR1 is SEHNR and CDR2 is FQNEAQ (reference sequence). The CDR3 spells CASSFSGYTDTQYF. The CDR3 DNA follows: TGTGCCAGCAGCTTCAGTGGGTACACAGATACGCAGTATTTT.

This clone has just one count. This CDR3 reads CASSSVGSNQPQHF. The DNA for the CDR3 is TGTGCCAGCAGTTCGGTAGGGAGCAATCAGCCCCAGCATTTT. The genes are TRBV27 and TRBJ1-5; D call uncertain. V lost 4 bases and J lost 1, with 8 bases in between. CDR1 and CDR2 (germline): MNHEY, SMNVEV (reference sequence). There are 14 residues in the CDR3.

This clone was observed a single time. Other DNA sequences in the same sample also yield this CDR3. The chain uses TRBV7-2 and TRBJ2-7; unclear D gene. V was trimmed by 3 bases and J by 2 bases, leaving 8 bases between them. Germline loops: CDR1 SGHTA, CDR2 FQGNSA. CDR3 length: 13 amino acids. This CDR3 reads CASSLGLAYEQYF. The CDR3 region has the DNA TGTGCCAGCAGCTTGGGCCTAGCCTACGAGCAGTACTTC.

CDR3 bases: TGTGCCAGCAGCCTCTGGCGGGAGGTGGGAACCTACAATGAGCAGTTCTTC. Amino acids: CASSLWREVGTYNEQFF. V and J are TRBV7-8 and TRBJ2-1, with 8 bases that match TRBD2. The CDR3 runs to 17 residues. Germline values: CDR1 SGHVS, CDR2 FQNEAQ. V shed 5 bases and J 2 bases; nucleotides not matched to a gene: 11.

The chain is built from TRBV4-2 and TRBJ1-4; D not certain. CDR3 length: 17 amino acids. The V end was cut by 0 bases, the J end by 7 bases, with 18 bases between. The V gene's germline CDR1 is LGHNA and CDR2 YNFKEQ. For the CDR3, the DNA is TGTGCCAGCAGCCAAGATGCCCACACCTACGGCGGTGAAAAACTGTTTTTT. Protein product: CASSQDAHTYGGEKLFF.

The CDR3 DNA reads as TGTGCCAGCAGTTTTCAGGCAGTTAGCAATCAGCCCCAGCATTTT. This translates into CASSFQAVSNQPQHF. The chain joins TRBV28 to TRBJ1-5; D gene unclear. CDR1 is MDHEN, CDR2 SYDVKM, per germline. Trimming stripped 3 bases from V and 0 bases from J, with 9 bases between. CDR3 length: 15 amino acids. Filled out from reference TRBV28 and TRBJ1-5, the complete variable domain reads DVKVTQSSRYLVKRTGEKVFLECVQDMDHENMFWYRQDPGLGLRLIYFSYDVKMKEKGDIPEGYSVSREKKERFSLILESASTNQTSMYLCASSFQAVSNQPQHFGDGTRLSIL.

In DNA, the CDR3 is TGTGCCAGCAGCTCGACCCGGAGGGGGGACTACGAGCAGTACTTC. Translated: CASSSTRRGDYEQYF. The chain is built from TRBV7-8 and TRBJ2-7; perhaps D is TRBD1 or TRBD2 (6 bases each). This CDR3 is built from 15 residues. Trimming took off 4 bases at V and 3 bases at J, with 16 bases between the two ends. The germline gives CDR1 SGHVS, CDR2 FQNEAQ.

The genes are TRBV11-2 and TRBJ1-1; no firm D call. Between the trimmed V and J ends, which lost 1 base and 3 bases, there was a span of 6 bases. Germline V gene lookup returns CDR1 SGHAT and CDR2 FQNNGV. The CDR3 has 13 amino acids. The CDR3 loop reads CASSLAPDTEAFF. CDR3 sequence (DNA): TGTGCCAGCAGCTTAGCTCCTGACACTGAAGCTTTCTTT.

The chain joins TRBV7-6 to TRBJ2-7; 7 bases fit TRBD1. The trim removed 5 bases at V and 0 bases at J, leaving 1 base unmatched. The CDR3 loop spans 13 amino acids. Germline V lookup: CDR1 SGHVS, CDR2 FNYEAQ. Written as DNA, the CDR3 is TGTGCCAGCAGCGGGGACAGCTCCTACGAGCAGTACTTC. This sequence encodes CASSGDSSYEQYF.

The genes are TRBV2 and TRBJ2-7; perhaps TRBD2 as D (6 bases). Germline-derived CDR1 and CDR2 are SNHLY and FYNNEI. This CDR3 comprises 15 residues. Between the trimmed V and J ends, which lost 6 bases and 0 bases, there was a span of 15 bases. CDR3 loop: CASSYGTSSSYEQYF. Written as DNA, the CDR3 is TGTGCCAGCAGCTACGGGACTTCGAGCTCCTACGAGCAGTACTTC.

Details on this clone: This clone may be a read error of a much larger clone one base away. V and J are TRBV7-9 and TRBJ1-2; 7 bases fit TRBD1. CDR1 and CDR2 from the germline V gene are SEHNR and FQNEAQ (reference sequence). The CDR3 length is 13 residues. V dropped 5 bases and J dropped 4; count of bases not matched to a gene: 4. CDR3 bases: TGTGCCAGCAGCCCCGGGACAGTCTATGGCTACACCTTC. Amino acid sequence: CASSPGTVYGYTF.

The V and J genes are TRBV19 and TRBJ2-2, with D perhaps matching TRBD2 (6 bases). The germline V gene has CDR1 LNHDA and CDR2 SQIVND (reference sequence). The V end was cut by 4 bases, the J end by 7 bases, with 7 bases between. The CDR3 spans 12 residues. The CDR3 region has the DNA TGTGCCAGTAGTAGGGGAGGCGGGGAGCTGTTTTTT. Its protein is CASSRGGGELFF.

The chain is built from TRBV28 and TRBJ1-2; D is possibly TRBD1 (5 bases). CDR1 is MDHEN and CDR2 is SYDVKM in the germline V gene. The V and J ends lost 2 bases and 8 bases respectively, with 9 bases between them. The CDR3 covers 12 residues. The CDR3 coding sequence is TGTGCCAGCAGTTTAGGGGCAGTAGGCTACACCTTC. This codes for CASSLGAVGYTF.

The chain couples TRBV7-8 to TRBJ2-7; a weak D match, TRBD2 (6 bases). The CDR3 length is 17 residues. Germline V CDR1 and CDR2: SGHVS, FQNEAQ. Trimming took off 5 bases at V and 3 bases at J, with 23 bases between the two ends. CDR3 protein: CASSPYALGGAGYEQYF. In DNA form, the CDR3 reads TGTGCCAGCAGCCCATATGCCCTGGGGGGAGCGGGCTACGAGCAGTACTTC.

The V gene is TRBV28, the J gene TRBJ2-7; D call uncertain. V was shortened by 3 bases and J by 6 bases, with 6 bases between the two germline ends. CDR1 is MDHEN, CDR2 SYDVKM, per germline. The CDR3 consists of 11 residues. As DNA, the CDR3 is TGTGCCAGCAGTTTTAGGCTCGAGCAGTACTTC. Its protein product is CASSFRLEQYF.

Worth noting for this clone: The same CDR3 can be traced to other DNA sequences in this sample. CDR3 nucleotides: TGCGCCAGCAGCCAAGGACTAGCGGGAGTGAGCTACGAGCAGTACTTC. It is translated as CASSQGLAGVSYEQYF. The V call is TRBV4-1, the J call TRBJ2-7, with 12 bases identical to TRBD2. This CDR3 has 16 amino acids. Germline CDR1 reads MGHRA; CDR2 reads YSYEKL. The trim removed 1 base at V and 3 bases at J, leaving 4 bases unmatched.

This chain joins TRBV27 and TRBJ2-3, with TRBD2 matching 9 bases. The CDR3 runs 15 residues. Germline loops: CDR1 MNHEY, CDR2 SMNVEV (reference sequence). V dropped 6 bases and J dropped 4; count of bases not matched to a gene: 8. CDR3 coding DNA: TGTGCCAGCAGGACTAGCGGCACCCCCCCAGATACGCAGTATTTT. Amino acid sequence: CASRTSGTPPDTQYF.